This is a list of T cell receptor beta chains from one sample in a study of T cells in Graves' hyperthyroidism and ophthalmopathy. MiXCR, applied by TCRdb to the multiplex PCR reads, yields one record per CDR3 protein. In the table there are under 650,000 distinct CDR3 sequences, around 15% of which are singletons. Sequencing was carried out using blood. The receptor set was obtained from a woman in her twenties or thirties with Graves' hyperthyroidism. Both conserved end residues are part of each CDR3. The D gene is left open where the match is weak. Only some rows state a clone size, as once, few, many or a class for expanded clones.

J gene: TRBJ2-2; V gene: TRBV28; clone size: many; D gene: TRBD1; CDR3 DNA: TGTGCCAGCAGCGAAGGACAGGCCCTCACCGGGGAGCTGTTTTTT; CDR3 protein: CASSEGQALTGELFF
J gene: TRBJ1-2; V gene: TRBV30; clone size: many; D gene: NA; CDR3 DNA: TGTGCCGGATGGGTTAGAAAAAACTATGGCTACACCTTC; CDR3 protein: CAGWVRKNYGYTF
J gene: TRBJ2-1; V gene: TRBV5-1; clone size: few; D gene: NA; CDR3 DNA: TGCGCCTCTCAAAGGGGGGTGGATTCCTACAATGAGCAGTTCTTC; CDR3 protein: CASQRGVDSYNEQFF
J gene: TRBJ2-2; V gene: TRBV2; clone size: many; D gene: TRBD2; CDR3 DNA: TGTGCCAGCAGTTTATTGGTAGCGGGAGACGGGGAGCTGTTTTTT; CDR3 protein: CASSLLVAGDGELFF
J gene: TRBJ2-7; V gene: TRBV18; clone size: NA; D gene: NA; CDR3 DNA: TGTGCCAGCTCACGAACTGCCGCGGCGTCCTACGAGCAGTACTTC; CDR3 protein: CASSRTAAASYEQYF
J gene: TRBJ2-1; V gene: TRBV11-2; clone size: few; D gene: NA; CDR3 DNA: TGTGCCAGCAGCTTAGATATAACGCTAGTTATTGATGTTGAGCAGTTCTTC; CDR3 protein: CASSLDITLVIDVEQFF
J gene: TRBJ2-7; V gene: TRBV18; clone size: NA; D gene: TRBD2; CDR3 DNA: TGTGCCAGCTCACCGGAGGGAGGGGCCTACGAGCAGTACTTC; CDR3 protein: CASSPEGGAYEQYF
J gene: TRBJ2-7; V gene: TRBV29-1; clone size: NA; D gene: TRBD2; CDR3 DNA: TGCAGCGTACGACTAGCGGGATTGAACGAGCAGTACTTC; CDR3 protein: CSVRLAGLNEQYF
J gene: TRBJ2-1; V gene: TRBV28; clone size: many; D gene: NA; CDR3 DNA: TGTGCCAGCACCCTGGACACCTACAATGAGCAGTTCTTC; CDR3 protein: CASTLDTYNEQFF
J gene: TRBJ1-1; V gene: TRBV7-9; clone size: NA; D gene: TRBD1; CDR3 DNA: TGTGCCAGCAGCTCCATCGGACAGGGGGCTACTGAAGCTTTCTTT; CDR3 protein: CASSSIGQGATEAFF
J gene: TRBJ2-1; V gene: TRBV11-2; clone size: NA; D gene: NA; CDR3 DNA: TGTGCCAGCAGCTCTCGGGGCTTATACAATGAGCAGTTCTTC; CDR3 protein: CASSSRGLYNEQFF
J gene: TRBJ2-1; V gene: TRBV6-2/TRBV6-3; clone size: NA; D gene: NA; CDR3 DNA: TGTGCCAGCAGTTACTCCGACAGTTACAATGAGCAGTTCTTC; CDR3 protein: CASSYSDSYNEQFF
J gene: TRBJ1-1; V gene: TRBV6-1; clone size: NA; D gene: TRBD1; CDR3 DNA: TGTGCCAGCAGTACCGGGACAGGGATAGCTGAAGCTTTCTTT; CDR3 protein: CASSTGTGIAEAFF
J gene: TRBJ2-6; V gene: TRBV28; clone size: few; D gene: NA; CDR3 DNA: TGTGCCAGCAGCTTTGGGGTAACTGGGGCCAACGTCCTGACTTTC; CDR3 protein: CASSFGVTGANVLTF
J gene: TRBJ1-5; V gene: TRBV15; clone size: NA; D gene: NA; CDR3 DNA: TGTGCCACCAGCAGACAGTCGGGGGGGCCGGAGCCCCAGCATTTT; CDR3 protein: CATSRQSGGPEPQHF
J gene: TRBJ2-5; V gene: TRBV7-2; clone size: many; D gene: NA; CDR3 DNA: TGTGCCAGCAGATCTGACGGGTGGAAGACCCAGTACTTC; CDR3 protein: CASRSDGWKTQYF
J gene: TRBJ2-5; V gene: TRBV6-1; clone size: many; D gene: TRBD2; CDR3 DNA: TGTGCCAGCAGCCGGACTAGCGGGAGGCCTAGAGAGACCCAGTACTTC; CDR3 protein: CASSRTSGRPRETQYF
J gene: TRBJ1-5; V gene: TRBV30; clone size: many; D gene: TRBD1; CDR3 DNA: TGTGCCTGGAGCACAGGGGAACCGGATCAGCCCCAGCATTTT; CDR3 protein: CAWSTGEPDQPQHF
J gene: TRBJ1-2; V gene: TRBV20-1; clone size: many; D gene: TRBD1; CDR3 DNA: TGCAGTGCTAGGCGGGGACAGGGGGACGGCTACACCTTC; CDR3 protein: CSARRGQGDGYTF
J gene: TRBJ2-7; V gene: TRBV2; clone size: many; D gene: NA; CDR3 DNA: TGTGCCAGCAGGTTAGAGAAGTCCTACGAGCAGTACTTC; CDR3 protein: CASRLEKSYEQYF
J gene: TRBJ2-3; V gene: TRBV27; clone size: many; D gene: NA; CDR3 DNA: TGTGCCAGCAGTTTAGACCGCAGGTACACAGATACGCAGTATTTT; CDR3 protein: CASSLDRRYTDTQYF
J gene: TRBJ2-5; V gene: TRBV6-2/TRBV6-3; clone size: NA; D gene: NA; CDR3 DNA: TGTGCCAGCAGTGCATCGATGGGGGACCAAGAGACCCAGTACTTC; CDR3 protein: CASSASMGDQETQYF
J gene: TRBJ2-2; V gene: TRBV28; clone size: many; D gene: TRBD1; CDR3 DNA: TGTGCCAGCAGTTTATGGACAGGGTCGAACACCGGGGAGCTGTTTTTT; CDR3 protein: CASSLWTGSNTGELFF
J gene: TRBJ2-7; V gene: TRBV11-3; clone size: many; D gene: NA; CDR3 DNA: TGTGCCAGCAGCCGAGCGGGTCTTTTCTCCTACGAGCAGTACTTC; CDR3 protein: CASSRAGLFSYEQYF
J gene: TRBJ2-1; V gene: TRBV9; clone size: many; D gene: NA; CDR3 DNA: TGTGCCAGCAGCGTAGTGGGTAGCAGCAATGAGCAGTTCTTC; CDR3 protein: CASSVVGSSNEQFF
J gene: TRBJ2-1; V gene: TRBV28; clone size: many; D gene: NA; CDR3 DNA: TGTGCCAGCAGAAGGACCGCAGTATCGGGCAAGAGCTCCTACAATGAGCAGTTCTTC; CDR3 protein: CASRRTAVSGKSSYNEQFF
J gene: TRBJ2-1; V gene: TRBV18; clone size: few; D gene: NA; CDR3 DNA: TGTGCCAGCTCACCCTCGAGGATGCGGGCGAGCTCCTACAATGAGCAGTTCTTC; CDR3 protein: CASSPSRMRASSYNEQFF
J gene: TRBJ1-1; V gene: TRBV27; clone size: many; D gene: NA; CDR3 DNA: TGTGCCAGCAGTTTGGGGCAGGGGCTTGAAGCTTTCTTT; CDR3 protein: CASSLGQGLEAFF
J gene: TRBJ2-1; V gene: TRBV29-1; clone size: NA; D gene: TRBD2; CDR3 DNA: TGCAGCGCCCGAACGGGAGGAACAGGCTTAGGATCACGCAATGAGCAGTTCTTC; CDR3 protein: CSARTGGTGLGSRNEQFF